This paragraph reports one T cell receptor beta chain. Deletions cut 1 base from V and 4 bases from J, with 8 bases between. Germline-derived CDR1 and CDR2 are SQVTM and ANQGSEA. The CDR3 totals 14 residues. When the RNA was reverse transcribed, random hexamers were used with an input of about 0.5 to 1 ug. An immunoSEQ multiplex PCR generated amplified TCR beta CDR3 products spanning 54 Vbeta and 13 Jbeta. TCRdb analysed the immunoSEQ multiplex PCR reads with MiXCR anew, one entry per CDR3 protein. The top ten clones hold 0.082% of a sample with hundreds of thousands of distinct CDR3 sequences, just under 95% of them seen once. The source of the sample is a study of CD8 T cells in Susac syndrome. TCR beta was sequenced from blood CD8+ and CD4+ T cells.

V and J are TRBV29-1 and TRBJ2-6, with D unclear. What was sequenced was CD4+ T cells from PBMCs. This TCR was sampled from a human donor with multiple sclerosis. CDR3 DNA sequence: TGCAGCGTTGAAGGCGAAGGGGGGGCCAACGTCCTGACTTTC. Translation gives CSVEGEGGANVLTF.